The 19 T cell receptor beta chains presented below share a single source sample, sequenced in a study of OX40 agonist ivuxolimab in advanced cancers. The table came from immunoSEQ multiplex PCR; TCRdb's copy has only in-frame clones and leaves some out. The sample records tens of thousands of clones, 91% being singletons. This specimen consisted of CD4+ or CD8+ T cells sorted from blood, obtained in a trial of the OX40 agonist ivuxolimab. These receptor sequences come from an adult with an advanced solid tumor such as melanoma, head and neck, liver or kidney cancer.

This clone appeared a few times. This chain connects TRBV5-5 to TRBJ1-5; 7 positions match TRBD1. CDR3 length: 16 amino acids. Germline values: CDR1 SGHKS, CDR2 YYEKEE (reference sequence). Trimming at V came to 4 bases and at J to 8 bases, leaving 15 bases not matched to a gene. The CDR3 DNA sequence: TGTGCCAGCAGCCCCGGGGGTGGACAGGCCTGGGAGCCCCAGCATTTT. Encoded protein: CASSPGGGQAWEPQHF.

The chain couples TRBV19 to TRBJ2-3, with D possibly matching TRBD2 (5 bases). Germline loops: CDR1 LNHDA, CDR2 SQIVND (reference sequence). V was shortened by 1 base and J by 0 bases, with 11 bases between the two germline ends. The CDR3 spans 16 residues. The CDR3 DNA reads as TGTGCCAGTAGTATAGCTGGGAGAACTAGCACAGATACGCAGTATTTT. It yields the protein CASSIAGRTSTDTQYF.

In its sample, this clone was seen once. The chain carries TRBV7-9 and TRBJ2-2; 10 bases line up with TRBD2. Germline-derived CDR1 and CDR2 are SEHNR and FQNEAQ (reference sequence). The V gene end was trimmed by 4 bases and the J gene end by 3 bases; junction bases not matched to a gene: 2. The CDR3 totals 15 residues. CDR3 sequence reads: CASSSGLADTGELFF. CDR3 in DNA: TGTGCCAGCAGCTCAGGACTAGCGGACACCGGGGAGCTGTTTTTT.

This rearrangement joins TRBV6-4 to TRBJ1-1; D call uncertain. Between the trimmed V and J ends, which lost 5 bases and 1 base, there was a span of 11 bases. Per germline, CDR1 MRHNA and CDR2 SNTAGT. There are 14 residues in the CDR3. CDR3 sequence reads: CASSYRTANTEAFF. The CDR3 DNA reads TGTGCCAGCAGTTATCGTACGGCGAACACTGAAGCTTTCTTT.

This chain uses TRBV18 with TRBJ2-5; the match to TRBD2 covers 8 bases. The CDR3 spans 15 residues. Per germline, CDR1 KGHSH and CDR2 LQKENI. The ends lost 1 base at V and 5 bases at J; junction bases unmatched: 6. In DNA, the CDR3 is TGTGCCAGCTCACCACGGGTTAGCGGGACTGAGACCCAGTACTTC. It encodes CASSPRVSGTETQYF.

The rearrangement joins TRBV14 to TRBJ2-2; 9 positions agree with TRBD2. V dropped 1 base and J dropped 5; count of bases not matched to a gene: 5. The CDR3 runs 16 residues. The germline gives CDR1 SGHDN, CDR2 FVKESK. The CDR3 DNA reads TGTGCCAGCAGCCAAGGAAGACTAGCGGTTACCGGGGAGCTGTTTTTT. The encoded protein is CASSQGRLAVTGELFF.

This chain links TRBV28 with TRBJ2-7; 8 nucleotides align to TRBD2. CDR1 is MDHEN and CDR2 is SYDVKM in the germline V gene. The CDR3 spans 14 residues. V dropped 4 bases and J dropped 3; count of bases not matched to a gene: 5. CDR3 DNA: TGTGCCAGCAGTTCAGCGGGAGCGGGCTACGAGCAGTACTTC. Protein: CASSSAGAGYEQYF.

The J gene is TRBJ2-2, the V gene TRBV18; the match to TRBD2 covers 8 bases. The germline V gene encodes CDR1 KGHSH and CDR2 LQKENI. CDR3 length equals 15 residues. The V gene end was trimmed by 3 bases and the J gene end by 4 bases; junction bases not matched to a gene: 4. CDR3: CASSPNSGATGELFF. CDR3 bases: TGTGCCAGCTCACCGAATAGCGGGGCCACCGGGGAGCTGTTTTTT.

V gene TRBV5-1 combines with J gene TRBJ2-5, with 14 bases fitting TRBD2. Germline CDR1 reads SGHRS; CDR2 reads YFSETQ. V shed 0 bases, J shed 10 bases, and the junction held 5 bases outside the gene matches. The CDR3 is 15 amino acids. As DNA, the CDR3 is TGCGCCAGCAGCTTGGTGGGACTAGCGGGAGAGGACCAGTACTTC. Its translation: CASSLVGLAGEDQYF.

The gene calls are TRBV10-1 and TRBJ1-1; TRBD1 might be the D (5 bases). The CDR3 has 16 amino acids. V lost 5 bases to trimming and J lost 7 bases, with 23 bases between them. Germline V gene lookup returns CDR1 WNHNN and CDR2 SYGVQD (reference sequence). CDR3 in DNA: TGCGCCAGCAGTAATCAGGGAGCCATGGGGCCGGGTGAAGCTTTCTTT. Its protein product is CASSNQGAMGPGEAFF.

The rearrangement uses TRBV27 and TRBJ2-3; D uncertain. Germline V gene data show CDR1 as MNHEY and CDR2 as SMNVEV (reference sequence). V was pared by 4 bases and J by 9 bases, with 17 bases between. The CDR3 has 14 residues. The CDR3 region is CASSSSLSIGTQYF. The CDR3 region has the DNA TGTGCCAGCAGTTCAAGCTTATCGATCGGAACGCAGTATTTT.

The chain recombines TRBV28 with TRBJ1-1; 7 bases align to TRBD1. The CDR3 runs 13 residues. CDR1 is MDHEN, CDR2 SYDVKM, per germline. The V gene end was trimmed by 6 bases and the J gene end by 1 base; junction bases not matched to a gene: 2. The CDR3 reads CASRRQGNTEAFF. CDR3 DNA: TGTGCCAGCAGACGACAGGGGAACACTGAAGCTTTCTTT. Filled out from reference TRBV28 and TRBJ1-1, the complete variable domain reads DVKVTQSSRYLVKRTGEKVFLECVQDMDHENMFWYRQDPGLGLRLIYFSYDVKMKEKGDIPEGYSVSREKKERFSLILESASTNQTSMYLCASRRQGNTEAFFGQGTRLTVV.

The V gene is TRBV7-9, the J gene TRBJ2-5; TRBD2 matches at 7 bases. CDR3 length: 15 amino acids. The germline V gene encodes CDR1 SEHNR and CDR2 FQNEAQ (reference sequence). V dropped 3 bases and J dropped 2; count of bases not matched to a gene: 6. CDR3 coding DNA: TGTGCCAGCAGCTTTTTAGCGGGCTTTCAAGAGACCCAGTACTTC. This sequence encodes CASSFLAGFQETQYF.

The chain has TRBV28 and TRBJ1-2, with D uncertain. V was trimmed by 5 bases and J by 7 bases, leaving 17 bases between them. This CDR3 has 14 amino acids. Germline CDR1 MDHEN, CDR2 SYDVKM. The CDR3 DNA reads as TGTGCCAGCAGTCCAAACCGACCGGTTGGTGGCTACACCTTC. This codes for CASSPNRPVGGYTF.

The chain combines TRBV28 with TRBJ1-2; TRBD1 might be the D (6 bases). The CDR3 length is 12 residues. The germline gives CDR1 MDHEN, CDR2 SYDVKM. The V and J ends lost 5 bases and 7 bases respectively, with 11 bases between them. CDR3 coding DNA: TGTGCCAGCAGTCTGACAGGTAGTGGCTACACCTTC. Amino acids: CASSLTGSGYTF.

The chain combines TRBV6-6 with TRBJ1-1; perhaps TRBD1 as D (6 bases). V was trimmed by 10 bases and J by 5 bases, leaving 23 bases between them. CDR3 length equals 15 residues. Germline assignment: CDR1 MNHNY and CDR2 SVGAGI (reference sequence). CDR3 residues: CATDRGGGGFTEAFF. The CDR3 bases are TGTGCCACCGACCGGGGAGGGGGTGGTTTTACTGAAGCTTTCTTT.

The chain recombines TRBV11-2 with TRBJ2-1; TRBD1 might be the D (5 bases). The germline gives CDR1 SGHAT, CDR2 FQNNGV. This CDR3 comprises 19 residues. V was shortened by 6 bases and J by 9 bases, with 33 bases between the two germline ends. The CDR3 nucleotides are TGTGCCAGCAGGCCTTATGCCCCTCCTTTAGGGGTCAGGGTAGTTGAGCAGTTCTTC. It translates to CASRPYAPPLGVRVVEQFF.

The chain has TRBV15 and TRBJ2-7, with 7 bases fitting TRBD1. The CDR3 runs to 13 residues. Germline lookup yields CDR1 LNHNV and CDR2 YYDKDF (reference sequence). J lost 6 bases, V lost 4 bases, and 6 bases had no gene match. CDR3 sequence (DNA): TGTGCCACCAGCATAAGACAGGGAACCGAGCAGTACTTC. Its translation: CATSIRQGTEQYF.

This rearrangement joins TRBV10-1 to TRBJ2-4; D is ambiguous. The V and J ends lost 0 bases and 0 bases respectively, with 9 bases between them. Germline loops: CDR1 WNHNN, CDR2 SYGVQD (reference sequence). The CDR3 extends over 16 amino acids. CDR3 sequence: CASSESRQIAKNIQYF. CDR3 nucleotides: TGCGCCAGCAGTGAGTCGCGGCAGATAGCCAAAAACATTCAGTACTTC.